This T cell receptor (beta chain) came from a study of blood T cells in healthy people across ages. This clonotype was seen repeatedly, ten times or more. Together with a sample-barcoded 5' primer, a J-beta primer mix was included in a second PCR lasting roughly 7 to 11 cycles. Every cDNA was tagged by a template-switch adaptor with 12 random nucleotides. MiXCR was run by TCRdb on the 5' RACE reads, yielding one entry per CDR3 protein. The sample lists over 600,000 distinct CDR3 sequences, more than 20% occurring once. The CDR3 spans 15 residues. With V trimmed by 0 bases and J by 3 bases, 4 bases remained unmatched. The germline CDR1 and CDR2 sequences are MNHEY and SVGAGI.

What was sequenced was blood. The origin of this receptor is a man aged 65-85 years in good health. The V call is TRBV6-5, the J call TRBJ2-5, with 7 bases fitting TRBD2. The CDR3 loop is CASSYSPGGEETQYF. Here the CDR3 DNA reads TGTGCCAGCAGTTACTCTCCGGGAGGAGAAGAGACCCAGTACTTC.